The 32 T cell receptor beta chains below come from one sample, sequenced in a study of high-grade serous ovarian cancer treatment subgroups. Using immunoSEQ multiplex PCR, the repertoire was profiled, and TCRdb retains in-frame clones only, with some absent. This table holds fewer than 20,000 clones, 73% found once. Tumor tissue was taken before any definitive surgery or chemotherapy was given. The specimen sequenced was tumor tissue. These receptors all come from a human donor with high-grade serous ovarian cancer.

This clone was picked up one time. The chain uses TRBV7-9 and TRBJ2-7; TRBD2 aligns across 8 bases. The V segment lost 4 bases and the J segment 4 bases; nucleotides outside the gene matches: 3. Germline V gene sequence: CDR1 SEHNR, CDR2 FQNEAQ (reference sequence). This CDR3 spans 13 amino acids. The CDR3 nucleotides read TGTGCCAGCAGCTCCCCGGGGGGGTACGAGCAGTACTTC. This encodes CASSSPGGYEQYF.

V is TRBV7-8 and J is TRBJ1-5; D not resolved. Trimming took off 0 bases at V and 3 bases at J, with 6 bases between the two ends. The CDR3 loop spans 14 amino acids. The germline gives CDR1 SGHVS, CDR2 FQNEAQ. CDR3 nucleotide sequence: TGTGCCAGCAGCTTAGCGACGGACAATCAGCCCCAGCATTTT. Its translation: CASSLATDNQPQHF. The full variable domain, in which reference TRBV7-8 and TRBJ1-5 provide the parts outside the CDR3, is GAGVSQSPRYKVAKRGQDVALRCDPISGHVSLFWYQQALGQGPEFLTYFQNEAQLDKSGLPSDRFFAERPEGSVSTLKIQRTQQEDSAVYLCASSLATDNQPQHFGDGTRLSIL.

This clone was seen only a few times. The rearrangement joins TRBV2 to TRBJ1-1, with TRBD1 matching over 7 bases. The ends lost 6 bases at V and 3 bases at J; junction bases unmatched: 7. Germline V lookup: CDR1 SNHLY, CDR2 FYNNEI. The CDR3 has 14 amino acids. Here the CDR3 DNA reads TGTGCCAGCAGCTTCTTCACAGGGGACACTGAAGCTTTCTTT. As protein: CASSFFTGDTEAFF.

In its sample, this clone was seen a few times. The gene calls are TRBV7-6 and TRBJ2-7, with 9 bases matching TRBD1. CDR3 length: 15 amino acids. V gave up 5 bases and J gave up 6 bases; unmatched junction bases: 11. The germline gives CDR1 SGHVS, CDR2 FNYEAQ. The CDR3, as DNA: TGTGCCAGCAGCCAACCGGGACAGGGCGCATCCGAGCAGTACTTC. This encodes CASSQPGQGASEQYF.

The chain links TRBV5-6 to TRBJ1-1; possibly TRBD1 for D (5 bases). Trimming cost V 0 bases and J 5 bases, with 11 bases left between them. CDR1 is SGHDT, CDR2 YYEEEE, per germline. This CDR3 region has 14 residues. This CDR3 reads CASSLAAGRTEAFF. The CDR3 DNA sequence: TGTGCCAGCAGCTTGGCGGCAGGGAGGACTGAAGCTTTCTTT.

This clone was counted between two and nine times. V is TRBV7-9 and J is TRBJ1-6, with 8 bases that match TRBD1. Trimming cost V 5 bases and J 3 bases; bases outside gene matches: 6. Germline CDR1 is SEHNR and CDR2 is FQNEAQ (reference sequence). This CDR3 comprises 16 residues. The CDR3 nucleotides read TGTGCCAGCAGCATGGGGACAGGTTTCTATAATTCACCCCTCCACTTT. This translates into CASSMGTGFYNSPLHF. Full variable domain (outside the CDR3, taken from reference TRBV7-9 and TRBJ1-6): DTGVSQNPRHKITKRGQNVTFRCDPISEHNRLYWYRQTLGQGPEFLTYFQNEAQLEKSRLLSDRFSAERPKGSFSTLEIQRTEQGDSAMYLCASSMGTGFYNSPLHFGNGTRLTVT.

This clone was recorded once. This chain connects TRBV27 to TRBJ2-1, with TRBD2 identical over 14 bases. The CDR3 contains 19 residues. From germline, CDR1 is MNHEY and CDR2 SMNVEV (reference sequence). The trim removed 4 bases at V and 7 bases at J, leaving 15 bases unmatched. The CDR3: CASSYRTSGGPGAENEQFF. The CDR3, as DNA: TGTGCCAGCAGTTATCGGACTAGCGGGGGGCCCGGGGCTGAAAATGAGCAGTTCTTC.

In its sample, this clone was seen once. The CDR3 DNA reads TGTGCCAGCAGTGAGGGGGGAAGTGGGGCCAACGTCCTGACTTTC. This gives the protein CASSEGGSGANVLTF. V gene TRBV11-3 combines with J gene TRBJ2-6, with D perhaps TRBD1 or TRBD2 (6 bases each). Trimming took 6 bases from V and 3 from J, leaving 12 bases between them. Germline CDR1 is SGHNT and CDR2 is YENEEA. The length of the CDR3 is 15 residues. The entire variable domain, with the rest obtained from reference TRBV11-3 and TRBJ2-6, is as follows: EAGVVQSPRYKIIEKKQPVAFWCNPISGHNTLYWYLQNLGQGPELLIRYENEEAVDDSQLPKDRFSAERLKGVDSTLKIQPAELGDSAVYLCASSEGGSGANVLTFGAGSRLTVL.

In this sample, this clone turned up a few times. The identical CDR3 is also encoded by other nucleotide sequences in the sample. The CDR3 sequence is CASSLDSLNSPLHF. As DNA, the CDR3 is TGTGCCAGCAGCTTGGACAGCCTTAATTCACCCCTCCACTTT. The rearrangement joins TRBV7-9 to TRBJ1-6, with a possible D match to TRBD1 (6 bases). The germline CDR1 and CDR2 sequences are SEHNR and FQNEAQ (reference sequence). The CDR3 loop spans 14 amino acids. V was shortened by 3 bases and J by 6 bases, with 9 bases between the two germline ends.

The chain has TRBV2 and TRBJ2-3; 10 positions match TRBD2. J was trimmed by 0 bases and V by 7 bases; bases with no gene match: 10. The CDR3 runs to 17 residues. Germline V CDR1 and CDR2: SNHLY, FYNNEI. The CDR3: CASKLLAGDSSTDTQYF. CDR3 nucleotides: TGTGCCAGCAAATTGCTAGCGGGGGATTCTAGCACAGATACGCAGTATTTT. The full variable domain, completed using reference TRBV2 and TRBJ2-3, is EPEVTQTPSHQVTQMGQEVILRCVPISNHLYFYWYRQILGQKVEFLVSFYNNEISEKSEIFDDQFSVERPDGSNFTLKIRSTKLEDSAMYFCASKLLAGDSSTDTQYFGPGTRLTVL.

The rearrangement joins TRBV13 to TRBJ1-1; tentatively, D is TRBD1 (5 bases). This CDR3 spans 15 amino acids. V lost 2 bases and J 0 bases, leaving 10 bases between the germline ends. Looked up from germline, CDR1 is PRHDT and CDR2 is FYEKMQ (reference sequence). CDR3 nucleotide sequence: TGTGCCAGCAGCTTATGGCCAGGGATGAACACTGAAGCTTTCTTT. Translating it yields CASSLWPGMNTEAFF. Full variable domain (outside the CDR3, taken from reference TRBV13 and TRBJ1-1): AAGVIQSPRHLIKEKRETATLKCYPIPRHDTVYWYQQGPGQDPQFLISFYEKMQSDKGSIPDRFSAQQFSDYHSELNMSSLELGDSALYFCASSLWPGMNTEAFFGQGTRLTVV.

V usage is TRBV6-5 and J usage is TRBJ1-4, with 8 bases that match TRBD1. The CDR3 runs 14 residues. Germline assignment: CDR1 MNHEY and CDR2 SVGAGI. V was pared by 5 bases and J by 8 bases, with 7 bases of the junction left unmatched. The CDR3: CASSRTGLLEKLFF. The DNA of the CDR3 is TGTGCCAGCAGTCGGACAGGGTTGTTGGAAAAACTGTTTTTT.

This clone is medium-sized (0.01 to 0.1%). The chain links TRBV30 to TRBJ2-2; D possibly corresponds to TRBD2 (7 bases). V lost 0 bases and J 6 bases, leaving 8 bases between the germline ends. The CDR3 is 13 residues long. Germline CDR1 reads GTSNPN; CDR2 reads SVGIG (reference sequence). The CDR3, as DNA: TGTGCCTGGAGTGTAGGGGGGGCCGGGGAGCTGTTTTTT. This gives the protein CAWSVGGAGELFF.

This sequence joins TRBV7-9 and TRBJ2-7, with 12 bases lining up with TRBD2. The CDR3 has 15 amino acids. The germline V gene has CDR1 SEHNR and CDR2 FQNEAQ (reference sequence). The junction had 4 bases not matched to a gene; V was cut back by 5 bases and J by 2 bases. CDR3 bases: TGTGCCAGCAGCCCGGGACTAGCGGGCCCCTACGAGCAGTACTTC. This encodes CASSPGLAGPYEQYF. Supplemented by reference TRBV7-9 and TRBJ2-7, the full variable domain reads DTGVSQNPRHKITKRGQNVTFRCDPISEHNRLYWYRQTLGQGPEFLTYFQNEAQLEKSRLLSDRFSAERPKGSFSTLEIQRTEQGDSAMYLCASSPGLAGPYEQYFGPGTRLTVT.

The V call is TRBV6-5, the J call TRBJ1-2; no firm D call. The CDR3 covers 10 residues. Germline loops: CDR1 MNHEY, CDR2 SVGAGI. Trimming cost V 2 bases and J 8 bases, with 3 bases left between them. The CDR3 here is CASSYPGYTF. CDR3 DNA sequence: TGTGCCAGCAGTTACCCCGGCTACACCTTC.

The rearrangement links TRBV7-2 to TRBJ2-1, with TRBD2 identical over 8 bases. The trim removed 1 base at V and 9 bases at J, leaving 5 bases unmatched. The CDR3 has 14 residues. Germline CDR1 reads SGHTA; CDR2 reads FQGNSA. CDR3 loop: CASSLGLGTSEQFF. Written as DNA, the CDR3 is TGTGCCAGCAGCTTAGGATTAGGGACTAGTGAGCAGTTCTTC.

The J gene is TRBJ2-1, the V gene TRBV10-3, with D unclear. V was pared by 4 bases and J by 6 bases, with 4 bases between. CDR3 length: 11 residues. From germline, CDR1 is ENHRY and CDR2 SYGVKD. The CDR3, as DNA: TGTGCCATCAGTGTAGGCAATGAGCAGTTCTTC. It encodes CAISVGNEQFF.

The chain couples TRBV7-8 to TRBJ1-1; no clear D. Germline CDR1 SGHVS, CDR2 FQNEAQ. CDR3 size: 14 residues. With 2 bases removed from V and 3 bases from J, the gap between germline ends came to 10 bases. The chain's CDR3 is CASSLSGWDTEAFF. The CDR3 nucleotides read TGTGCCAGCAGCTTATCCGGGTGGGACACTGAAGCTTTCTTT.

The gene calls are TRBV30 and TRBJ1-1; D remains unclear. This CDR3 spans 15 amino acids. CDR1 is GTSNPN, CDR2 SVGIG, per germline (reference sequence). Trimming removed 0 bases at V and 3 bases at J, with 14 bases between. CDR3: CAWSVLAGRYTEAFF. DNA of the CDR3: TGTGCCTGGAGTGTACTCGCAGGTCGGTACACTGAAGCTTTCTTT. The full variable domain, rest sourced from reference TRBV30 and TRBJ1-1, is SQTIHQWPATLVQPVGSPLSLECTVEGTSNPNLYWYRQAAGRGLQLLFYSVGIGQISSEVPQNLSASRPQDRQFILSSKKLLLSDSGFYLCAWSVLAGRYTEAFFGQGTRLTVV.

V gene TRBV4-1 combines with J gene TRBJ1-2; D unclear. Trimming took off 4 bases at V and 1 base at J, with 13 bases between the two ends. Germline CDR1 is MGHRA and CDR2 is YSYEKL. The CDR3 runs to 15 residues. The CDR3 bases are TGCGCCAGCAGCCCAAAACGAGGGAATAACTATGGCTACACCTTC. This sequence encodes CASSPKRGNNYGYTF.

This CDR3 is CASRGSAGYTGELFF. Written as DNA, the CDR3 is TGTGCCAGCAGGGGATCGGCAGGGTACACCGGGGAGCTGTTTTTT. This sequence joins TRBV2 and TRBJ2-2, with D tentatively TRBD1 (5 bases). Germline CDR1 reads SNHLY; CDR2 reads FYNNEI. The length of the CDR3 is 15 residues. Trimming left V 6 bases short and J 3 bases short, with 14 bases between.

The chain combines TRBV5-1 with TRBJ2-3, with TRBD1 identical over 8 bases. The CDR3 is 16 amino acids. Trimming at V came to 0 bases and at J to 5 bases, leaving 8 bases not matched to a gene. CDR1 and CDR2 (germline): SGHRS, YFSETQ. The CDR3 spells CASSLGQGYWRDTQYF. Written as DNA, the CDR3 is TGCGCCAGCAGCTTGGGACAGGGGTATTGGCGAGATACGCAGTATTTT.

Only a few counts were recorded for this clone. The gene calls are TRBV7-3 and TRBJ2-7; a weak D match, TRBD1 (5 bases). The germline gives CDR1 SGHTA, CDR2 FQGTGA. The CDR3 extends over 13 amino acids. V lost 3 bases to trimming and J lost 2 bases, with 8 bases between them. The CDR3 DNA reads TGTGCCAGCAGCTTGACAGAGACCTACGAGCAGTACTTC. Encoded protein: CASSLTETYEQYF.

In its sample, this clone was seen once. The chain carries TRBV15 and TRBJ2-2, with D perhaps given as TRBD1 or TRBD2 (6 bases each). Germline CDR1 LNHNV, CDR2 YYDKDF (reference sequence). The CDR3 covers 15 residues. The V end was cut by 0 bases, the J end by 7 bases, with 12 bases between. The CDR3 region has the DNA TGTGCCACCAGCAGAGACCGGGGGCAGGTCGGGGAGCTGTTTTTT. Translation: CATSRDRGQVGELFF.

CDR3 loop: CASSQRGSGLTTDTQYF. The CDR3 DNA is TGTGCCAGCTCCCAAAGGGGGAGCGGCCTTACCACAGATACGCAGTATTTT. The chain is built from TRBV7-3 and TRBJ2-3; D is perhaps TRBD1 (6 bases). This CDR3 has 17 residues. CDR1 is SGHTA, CDR2 FQGTGA, per germline. The V gene lost 8 bases and the J gene lost 2 bases, with 23 bases spanning the gap.

The V gene is TRBV4-3, the J gene TRBJ2-3, with 9 nucleotides matching TRBD2. Germline lookup yields CDR1 LGHNA and CDR2 YSLEER. Trimming at V came to 0 bases and at J to 3 bases, leaving 10 bases not matched to a gene. The length of the CDR3 is 18 residues. This CDR3 reads CASSQEPPLAGFTDTQYF. The DNA for the CDR3 is TGCGCCAGCAGCCAAGAGCCCCCTCTAGCGGGGTTTACAGATACGCAGTATTTT.

This clone is categorized as medium-sized. At the DNA level, this CDR3 is encoded by other sequences in the same sample as well. The chain carries TRBV29-1 and TRBJ1-2; 7 bases align to TRBD1. Germline V gives CDR1 SQVTM, CDR2 ANQGSEA. V gave up 4 bases and J gave up 1 base; unmatched junction bases: 3. This CDR3 has 13 residues. For the CDR3, the DNA is TGCAGCGTTGGGGACAGCGTTAACTATGGCTACACCTTC. This sequence encodes CSVGDSVNYGYTF.

This chain links TRBV6-5 with TRBJ1-1; 9 bases fit TRBD1. The ends lost 5 bases at V and 6 bases at J; junction bases unmatched: 10. The CDR3 loop spans 15 amino acids. The germline CDR1 and CDR2 sequences are MNHEY and SVGAGI. CDR3 in amino acids: CASSGTGKMKSEAFF. CDR3 sequence (DNA): TGTGCCAGCAGTGGGACAGGGAAGATGAAGTCTGAAGCTTTCTTT.

The chain has TRBV5-3 and TRBJ1-6, with 9 nucleotides matching TRBD1. TRBV5-3 is identified as an open reading frame with a role that is uncertain. There are 15 residues in the CDR3. The V gene end was trimmed by 8 bases and the J gene end by 9 bases; junction bases not matched to a gene: 12. The CDR3 coding sequence is TGTGCCAGCAGCACGCGACAGGGGGTGGGTTCACCCCTCCACTTT. Translating it yields CASSTRQGVGSPLHF.

The chain joins TRBV7-9 to TRBJ2-3; 11 bases match TRBD2. Trimming cost V 3 bases and J 3 bases; bases outside gene matches: 2. The germline gives CDR1 SEHNR, CDR2 FQNEAQ (reference sequence). CDR3 length equals 15 residues. The CDR3 protein is CASSLGTSGTDTQYF. CDR3 nucleotide sequence: TGTGCCAGCAGCTTGGGGACTAGCGGTACAGATACGCAGTATTTT.

The genes are TRBV7-3 and TRBJ1-1; TRBD1 matches at 7 bases. This CDR3 is built from 13 residues. The junction had 4 bases not matched to a gene; V was cut back by 5 bases and J by 4 bases. Per the germline V gene, CDR1 is SGHTA and CDR2 is FQGTGA. CDR3 in amino acids: CASSTRDSTEAFF. The DNA of the CDR3 is TGTGCCAGCAGCACTCGGGACAGCACTGAAGCTTTCTTT.

This clone was detected only a few times. The chain joins TRBV13 to TRBJ2-5, with TRBD1 matching 8 bases. Germline V gene data show CDR1 as PRHDT and CDR2 as FYEKMQ (reference sequence). The V gene end was trimmed by 4 bases and the J gene end by 5 bases; junction bases not matched to a gene: 6. The CDR3 consists of 14 residues. In DNA form, the CDR3 reads TGTGCCAGCAGCTCAGGGGGCGCCGGGGAGACCCAGTACTTC. Protein product: CASSSGGAGETQYF.